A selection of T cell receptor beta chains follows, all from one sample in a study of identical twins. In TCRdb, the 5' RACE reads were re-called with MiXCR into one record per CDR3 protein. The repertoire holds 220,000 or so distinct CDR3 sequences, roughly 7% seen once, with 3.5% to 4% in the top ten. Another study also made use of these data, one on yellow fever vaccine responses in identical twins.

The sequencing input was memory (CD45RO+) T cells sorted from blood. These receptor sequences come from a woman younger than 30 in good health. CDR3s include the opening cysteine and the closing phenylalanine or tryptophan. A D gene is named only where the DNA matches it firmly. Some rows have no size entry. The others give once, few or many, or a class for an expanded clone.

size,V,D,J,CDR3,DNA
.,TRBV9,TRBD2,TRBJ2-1,CASSVGGGANEQFF,TGTGCCAGCAGCGTAGGGGGAGGGGCGAATGAGCAGTTCTTC
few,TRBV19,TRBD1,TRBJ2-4,CASSNPTGLDIQYF,TGTGCCAGTAGTAACCCGACAGGGCTGGACATTCAGTACTTC
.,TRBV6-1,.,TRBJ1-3,CASSRTAYSGNTIYF,TGTGCCAGCAGCCGGACAGCCTACTCTGGAAACACCATATATTTT
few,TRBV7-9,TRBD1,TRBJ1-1,CASSPTGGTEAFF,TGTGCCAGCAGCCCAACAGGGGGCACTGAAGCTTTCTTT
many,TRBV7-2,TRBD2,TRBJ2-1,CASRTTPSGSSINEQFF,TGTGCCAGCAGAACCACTCCTAGCGGGAGTTCAATCAATGAGCAGTTCTTC
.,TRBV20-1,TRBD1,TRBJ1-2,CSASWGDRRYSNYGYTF,TGCAGTGCTAGTTGGGGGGACAGGCGATATTCTAACTATGGCTACACCTTC
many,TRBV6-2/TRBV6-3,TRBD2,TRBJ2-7,CASSSGRQYF,TGTGCCAGCAGTAGCGGGAGACAGTACTTC
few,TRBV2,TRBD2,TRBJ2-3,CASEAGVGNTDTQYF,TGTGCCAGCGAAGCGGGAGTTGGGAACACAGATACGCAGTATTTT
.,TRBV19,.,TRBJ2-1,CASSMGALTYNEQFF,TGTGCCAGTAGTATGGGGGCCCTAACTTACAATGAGCAGTTCTTC
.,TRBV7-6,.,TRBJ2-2,CASSQLGRGPNTGELFF,TGTGCCAGCAGCCAACTGGGGAGGGGGCCTAACACCGGGGAGCTGTTTTTT
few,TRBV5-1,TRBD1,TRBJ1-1,CASSWGRGQTEAFF,TGCGCCAGCAGCTGGGGAAGGGGGCAAACTGAAGCTTTCTTT
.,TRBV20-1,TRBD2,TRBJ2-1,CSAQEGLTQNEQFF,TGCAGTGCTCAAGAGGGACTAACCCAAAATGAGCAGTTCTTC
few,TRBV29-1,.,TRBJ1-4,CSARGLRGEKLFF,TGCAGCGCCCGGGGGCTCCGGGGGGAAAAACTGTTTTTT
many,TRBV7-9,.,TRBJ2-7,CASGQPQSDYEQYF,TGTGCCAGCGGACAGCCCCAGTCAGACTACGAGCAGTACTTC
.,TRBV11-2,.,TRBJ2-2,CASTLKGGGAPTGELFF,TGTGCCAGCACCCTAAAGGGGGGTGGGGCCCCTACCGGGGAGCTGTTTTTT
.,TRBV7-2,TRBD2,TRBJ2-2,CASRFSGGGGELFF,TGTGCCAGCAGGTTTAGCGGGGGAGGCGGGGAGCTGTTTTTT
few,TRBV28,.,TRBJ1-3,CASTPAAEGGNTIYF,TGTGCCAGCACCCCAGCGGCGGAGGGTGGAAACACCATATATTTT
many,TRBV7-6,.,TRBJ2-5,CASSLAQAGFQETQYF,TGTGCCAGCAGCTTAGCTCAGGCGGGGTTCCAAGAGACCCAGTACTTC
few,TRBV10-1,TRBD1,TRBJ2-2,CASGPGTGGYTGELFF,TGCGCCAGCGGACCCGGGACAGGGGGATACACCGGGGAGCTGTTTTTT
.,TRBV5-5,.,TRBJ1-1,CASSPGRTIGTAEAFF,TGTGCCAGCAGCCCGGGACGAACCATAGGAACAGCTGAAGCTTTCTTT
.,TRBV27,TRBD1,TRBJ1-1,CASSPRGGNLNTEAFF,TGTGCCAGCAGCCCCAGGGGGGGGAATTTGAACACTGAAGCTTTCTTT
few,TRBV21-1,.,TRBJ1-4,CASSKGPNEKLFF,TGTGCCAGCAGCAAAGGGCCTAATGAAAAACTGTTTTTT
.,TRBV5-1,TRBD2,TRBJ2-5,CASRNLAGTQETQYF,TGCGCCAGCAGGAACCTAGCGGGGACCCAAGAGACCCAGTACTTC
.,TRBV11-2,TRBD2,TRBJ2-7,CASSADIGTSGSHSYEQYF,TGTGCCAGCAGCGCCGACATTGGGACTAGCGGGAGCCACTCCTACGAGCAGTACTTC
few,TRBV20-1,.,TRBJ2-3,CSAPERTKSTDTQYF,TGCAGTGCTCCCGAGCGGACCAAGAGCACAGATACGCAGTATTTT
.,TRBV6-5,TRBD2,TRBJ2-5,CASSYSGRGGPQETQYF,TGTGCCAGCAGTTACTCGGGACGGGGGGGCCCGCAAGAGACCCAGTACTTC
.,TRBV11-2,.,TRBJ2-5,CASSLDHGGAVETQYF,TGTGCCAGCAGCTTAGATCATGGGGGGGCGGTGGAGACCCAGTACTTC